The 24 T cell receptor beta chains in this list originate from one sample, sequenced in a study of T cell clonality in common variable immunodeficiency. Repertoires were generated with immunoSEQ multiplex PCR, while TCRdb's copy carries only in-frame clones and drops some. There are about 81,000 clones in the sample, none observed a single time. What was sequenced was peripheral blood mononuclear cells. These receptors all stem from a person aged 18-69 years in good health.

Many counts were recorded for this clone. Here the CDR3 reads CASSLLEGVGAFF. CDR3 DNA, as far as it was read: TGCGCCAGCAGCTTGCTCGAGGGGGTGGGG. The gene calls are TRBV5-1 and TRBJ1-1; a possible D gene is TRBD1 (6 bases). The observed sequence ends 3 residues before the CDR3 terminus, with the missing tail filled in from the germline J gene. The CDR3 is 13 residues long. Germline values: CDR1 SGHRS, CDR2 YFSETQ.

This clone was picked up many times. At one end, the junction sequence differs from germline, possibly due to a read error. The sequenced fragment ends 3 residues before the CDR3 boundary, so the rest is inferred from the germline J gene. This chain joins TRBV6-2 or TRBV6-3 and TRBJ1-1; 7 bases fit TRBD1. Germline V CDR1 and CDR2: MNHEY, SVGEGT. This CDR3 is 15 amino acids long. Partial CDR3 DNA: TGTGCCGGCAGTTACACATCGGCCGGACAGGTAAAA. Translated: CAGSYTSAGQVK. The complete CDR3 sequence is CAGSYTSAGQVKAFF.

This clone was recorded many times. The read gets to within 3 residues of the CDR3 end, and the germline J gene fills in the rest. The V and J genes are TRBV6-2 or TRBV6-3 and TRBJ2-1; D is ambiguous. This CDR3 region has 15 residues. The germline gives CDR1 MNHEY, CDR2 SVGEGT. Trimming removed 0 bases at V and 2 bases at J, with 8 bases between. The CDR3 DNA, read in part, is TGTGCCAGCAGTTACTCGCCGGTGACCTACAATGAG. Amino acids: CASSYSPVTYNE. The full CDR3 sequence reads CASSYSPVTYNEQFF.

This clone was counted at least ten times. The read comes to an end 3 residues before the CDR3 does, leaving the germline J gene to fill in the end. The rearrangement joins TRBV30 to TRBJ1-2; the match to TRBD1 covers 9 bases. Germline trimming cut 4 bases from V and 2 bases from J; bases unmatched to any gene: 5. Looked up from germline, CDR1 is GTSNPN and CDR2 is SVGIG (reference sequence). This CDR3 contains 14 residues. CDR3 sequence: CAWTPGTGNYGYTF. The CDR3 DNA, read in part, is TGTGCCTGGACACCCGGGACAGGGAACTATGGC.

This clone has at least ten counts. The sequence runs out 3 residues before the end of the CDR3; the remainder is reconstructed from the germline J gene. The chain recombines TRBV11-2 with TRBJ2-3, with a possible D match to TRBD2 (5 bases). The germline V and J ends were trimmed by 2 bases and 4 bases, with 10 bases remaining between them. The CDR3 totals 14 residues. The V gene's germline CDR1 is SGHAT and CDR2 FQNNGV. CDR3 protein: CASSLRLSADTQYF. CDR3 DNA (partial): TGTGCCAGCAGCTTACGACTATCCGCAGATACG.

This clone was recorded many times. The CDR3 end is not reached by the read, which stops 3 residues before it; the germline J gene fills it in. The chain links TRBV7-2 to TRBJ2-7; TRBD2 aligns across 8 bases. With 5 bases clipped from V and 5 bases from J, the junction kept 8 bases outside the gene matches. CDR3 length: 14 amino acids. Germline V gene sequence: CDR1 SGHTA, CDR2 FQGNSA. Here the CDR3 reads CASSTRSGSNEQYF. The covered CDR3 bases are TGTGCCAGCAGCACAAGGAGCGGGAGCAACGAG.

The sample holds many counts of this clone. The CDR3 is cut off 3 residues early in the read; its end comes from the germline J gene. The chain recombines TRBV5-1 with TRBJ2-3; D is unresolved. V was pared by 4 bases and J by 2 bases, with 17 bases between. Germline loops: CDR1 SGHRS, CDR2 YFSETQ. The CDR3 consists of 16 residues. CDR3: CASSTPRLSTTDTQYF. The covered CDR3 bases are TGCGCCAGCAGCACCCCTAGGCTTTCGACCACAGATACG.

Many counts were recorded for this clone. The CDR3 end falls 3 residues outside the read, so it is completed with the germline J gene. The chain is built from TRBV19 and TRBJ2-5, with 14 bases fitting TRBD2. V was pared by 1 base and J by 7 bases, with 8 bases of the junction left unmatched. The CDR3 runs to 17 residues. CDR1 is LNHDA and CDR2 is SQIVND in the germline V gene (reference sequence). Partial CDR3 DNA: TGTGCCAGTAGTATAGCCTCTGGGACTAGCGGGAGAGGGACC. As protein: CASSIASGTSGRGT. The whole CDR3 protein reads CASSIASGTSGRGTQYF.

The sample holds many counts of this clone. Coverage ceases 3 residues before the CDR3 finishes, and the germline J gene fills in the end. The same CDR3 arises from other DNA sequences in this sample as well. The rearrangement links TRBV18 to TRBJ2-3; 11 bases are shared with TRBD2. V lost 6 bases to trimming and J lost 4 bases; unmatched junction nucleotides: 12. The CDR3 loop spans 17 amino acids. CDR1 and CDR2 (germline): KGHSH, LQKENI. The chain's CDR3 is CASSPVLAGAIADTQYF. Incomplete CDR3 DNA: TGTGCCAGCTCGCCGGTACTAGCGGGAGCGATCGCAGATACG.

This clone was detected ten times or more. The read is 3 residues too short to cover the CDR3 end, so that end is filled in from the germline J gene. This chain connects TRBV20-1 to TRBJ1-6; 8 positions match TRBD1. The length of the CDR3 is 15 residues. V shed 2 bases, J shed 9 bases, and the junction held 9 bases outside the gene matches. Germline CDR1 is DFQATT and CDR2 is SNEGSKA (reference sequence). Incomplete CDR3 DNA: TGCAGTGCTAGAAAGGGCTCAGGGGGCTCTTCACCC. Residues: CSARKGSGGSSP. The entire CDR3 protein is CSARKGSGGSSPLHF.

This clone was detected many times. The CDR3 sequence is CASSPSGSSYNEQFF. The DNA read from the CDR3 is TGTGCCAGCAGTCCGTCGGGGAGCTCCTACAATGAG. This chain connects TRBV6-4 to TRBJ2-1; possible D gene TRBD2, 5 bases. The CDR3 goes on 3 residues after the read ends, and that part is filled in from the germline J gene. The CDR3 has 15 residues. Looked up from germline, CDR1 is MRHNA and CDR2 is SNTAGT. The V end lost 5 bases, the J end lost 0 bases, and 11 bases lay between the germline ends.

At least ten counts were recorded for this clone. Read coverage stops 3 residues before the CDR3 terminus; the germline J gene supplies the remainder. The chain has TRBV19 and TRBJ2-3; the match to TRBD2 covers 7 bases. From germline, CDR1 is LNHDA and CDR2 SQIVND (reference sequence). J was trimmed by 2 bases and V by 3 bases; bases with no gene match: 5. The CDR3 is made up of 15 amino acids. The CDR3 bases that were read are TGTGCCAGTAGTATTCTAGCGGAATTCACAGATACG. Protein sequence: CASSILAEFTDT. The whole CDR3 sequence is CASSILAEFTDTQYF.

There are many counts of this clone. The read falls 3 residues short of the CDR3 end, and the missing part is taken from the germline J gene. The chain couples TRBV19 to TRBJ2-5, with a possible D match to TRBD2 (6 bases). The CDR3 is 16 amino acids. Germline lookup yields CDR1 LNHDA and CDR2 SQIVND (reference sequence). Deletions cut 3 bases from V and 5 bases from J, with 19 bases between. This chain's CDR3 is CASSIMTSGRYETQYF. The CDR3 bases that were read are TGTGCCAGTAGTATCATGACCAGCGGGCGATATGAGACC. Using reference TRBV19 and TRBJ2-5 for the parts outside the CDR3, the full variable domain is DGGITQSPKYLFRKEGQNVTLSCEQNLNHDAMYWYRQDPGQGLRLIYYSQIVNDFQKGDIAEGYSVSREKKESFPLTVTSAQKNPTAFYLCASSIMTSGRYETQYFGPGTRLLVL.

This clone occurred many times. From the germline J gene comes the end of the CDR3, since the read stops 3 residues before it. This specimen includes other DNA sequences encoding the same CDR3. This sequence joins TRBV16 and TRBJ2-7; TRBD2 matches at 7 bases. Germline CDR1 and CDR2: KGHSY and FQNENV. V lost 0 bases and J lost 6; bases outside the gene matches: 11. CDR3 size: 16 residues. CDR3 bases read: TGTGCCAGCAGCCAATCACCTACTAGCGTTCGCGGCGAG. It yields the protein CASSQSPTSVRGE. The full-length CDR3 reads as CASSQSPTSVRGEQYF.

Turning to this clone: The CDR3 is cut off 3 residues early in the read; its end comes from the germline J gene. The V and J genes are TRBV18 and TRBJ1-2; D uncertain. The V gene's germline CDR1 is KGHSH and CDR2 LQKENI. This CDR3 has 14 amino acids. The CDR3 sequence is CASSPGLAGNDYTF. The part of the CDR3 DNA that was read is TGTGCCAGCTCACCAGGACTAGCGGGCAATGAC.

This clone was recorded at least ten times. The read falls 3 residues short of the CDR3 end, and the missing part is taken from the germline J gene. The chain combines TRBV19 with TRBJ1-4; 7 nucleotides match TRBD1. CDR1 is LNHDA and CDR2 is SQIVND in the germline V gene (reference sequence). This CDR3 is built from 13 residues. V gave up 8 bases and J gave up 4 bases; unmatched junction bases: 4. CDR3 DNA (partial): TGTGCCAGTTCGGGACAGAGTAATGAAAAA. Translating gives CASSGQSNEK. Given in full, the CDR3 is CASSGQSNEKLFF.

There are many counts of this clone. The read ends 3 residues before the CDR3 terminus; that terminus is restored from the germline J gene. The chain recombines TRBV7-3 with TRBJ2-6; the match to TRBD2 covers 11 bases. Germline CDR1 SGHTA, CDR2 FQGTGA. V gave up 6 bases and J gave up 0 bases; unmatched junction bases: 7. This CDR3 is built from 18 residues. Partial CDR3 DNA: TGTGCCAGCAGATCTCTAGCGGGAGGTGTCTCTGGGGCCAACGTC. This gives the protein CASRSLAGGVSGANV. The whole CDR3 sequence is CASRSLAGGVSGANVLTF.

This clone was seen repeatedly, ten times or more. The read finishes 3 residues shy of the CDR3 end, and the germline J gene is used to complete it. The chain links TRBV7-3 to TRBJ1-3, with TRBD1 matching over 9 bases. The length of the CDR3 is 15 residues. Germline assignment: CDR1 SGHTA and CDR2 FQGTGA. Trimming took 5 bases from V and 3 from J; bases not matched to a gene: 5. The DNA read from the CDR3 is TGTGCCAGCAGCATACAGGGGGCGCGTGGAAACACC. Protein: CASSIQGARGNT. The entire CDR3 protein reads CASSIQGARGNTIYF.

This clone was counted at least ten times. The CDR3 end falls 3 residues outside the read, so it is completed with the germline J gene. The genes are TRBV3-1 (or the pseudogene TRBV3-2) and TRBJ2-5; 9 positions agree with TRBD1. The CDR3 sequence is 16 residues long. Germline V gene lookup returns CDR1 LGHDT and CDR2 YNNKEL (reference sequence). The ends lost 7 bases at V and 1 base at J; junction bases unmatched: 10. CDR3 in amino acids: CASTYRIQGAQETQYF. The sequenced CDR3 bases are TGTGCCAGCACCTATCGGATACAGGGGGCCCAAGAGACC.

Many counts were recorded for this clone. The DNA ends 3 residues before the CDR3 does, and the rest of the CDR3 is filled in from the germline J gene. The V and J genes are TRBV7-4 and TRBJ1-2, with TRBD1 matching 7 bases. The ends lost 5 bases at V and 7 bases at J; junction bases unmatched: 7. CDR1 SGHVT and CDR2 SQSDAQ come from the germline V gene. This CDR3 contains 13 residues. The CDR3 DNA, read in part, is TGTGCCAGCAGCCCGGGACAGCTCTCTGGC. This gives the protein CASSPGQLSG. The entire CDR3 sequence reads CASSPGQLSGYTF.

This clone showed up many times. Read sequence stops 3 residues before the CDR3 end, and the germline J gene provides the missing end. The rearrangement uses TRBV24-1 and TRBJ2-1; D might be TRBD2 (6 bases). The CDR3 length is 13 residues. The ends were cut back, 3 bases at V and 7 bases at J, with 9 bases in the middle. Germline CDR1 KGHDR, CDR2 SFDVKD. CDR3 DNA, as far as it was read: TGTGCCACCAGTGATGGGCGGGAAAATGAG. This encodes CATSDGRENE. The CDR3, in full, reads CATSDGRENEQFF.

This clone was detected ten times or more. Incomplete CDR3 DNA: TGTGCCAGCGGCGGGCTCCCTCCACCCAATGAG. It specifies CASGGLPPPNE. The complete CDR3 reads CASGGLPPPNEQFF. This chain connects TRBV19 to TRBJ2-1, with D possibly matching TRBD2 (5 bases). The sequence runs out 3 residues before the end of the CDR3; the remainder is reconstructed from the germline J gene. Germline-derived CDR1 and CDR2 are LNHDA and SQIVND (reference sequence). The ends were cut back, 9 bases at V and 6 bases at J, with 18 bases in the middle. The CDR3 contains 14 residues.

This clone was counted between two and nine times. The DNA ends 3 residues before the CDR3 does, and the rest of the CDR3 is filled in from the germline J gene. The chain uses TRBV19 and TRBJ2-7; 9 nucleotides align to TRBD1. V shed 3 bases, J shed 5 bases, and the junction held 8 bases outside the gene matches. This CDR3 region has 15 residues. The germline V gene encodes CDR1 LNHDA and CDR2 SQIVND (reference sequence). CDR3 DNA, as far as it was read: TGTGCCAGTAGTATGGGACAGGGATGGGTACACGAG. This codes for CASSMGQGWVHE. The whole CDR3 region reads CASSMGQGWVHEQYF. The whole variable domain, filled in from reference TRBV19 and TRBJ2-7, reads DGGITQSPKYLFRKEGQNVTLSCEQNLNHDAMYWYRQDPGQGLRLIYYSQIVNDFQKGDIAEGYSVSREKKESFPLTVTSAQKNPTAFYLCASSMGQGWVHEQYFGPGTRLTVT.

This clone was picked up many times. The sequenced part of the CDR3 DNA is TGCGCCAGCAGCTCGTCGGAGGGGGCAGGGTCCTACAATGAG. Protein: CASSSSEGAGSYNE. The full CDR3 protein reads CASSSSEGAGSYNEQFF. The chain links TRBV5-1 to TRBJ2-1, with D tentatively TRBD1 (7 bases). The read comes to an end 3 residues before the CDR3 does, leaving the germline J gene to fill in the end. CDR1 SGHRS and CDR2 YFSETQ come from the germline V gene. V lost 3 bases and J 1 base, leaving 17 bases between the germline ends. This CDR3 comprises 17 residues.